A single sample is the source of the 29 T cell receptor beta chains below, sequenced in a study of identical twins. TCRdb processed the 5' RACE reads anew with MiXCR; each CDR3 protein has one entry. The sample shows 350,000 to 450,000 distinct CDR3 sequences, under 20% of them seen only once. The sequenced material came from naive T cells sorted from blood. The receptors stem from a man aged 50 to 59 in good health.

This clonotype was picked up a small number of times. V usage is TRBV20-1 and J usage is TRBJ2-1; the D gene is possibly TRBD2 (5 bases). With 3 bases removed from V and 7 bases from J, the gap between germline ends came to 10 bases. The CDR3 sequence is 12 residues long. Germline V gene sequence: CDR1 DFQATT, CDR2 SNEGSKA (reference sequence). The CDR3 region has the DNA TGCAGTGCTAGTGCCACTAGTAATGAGCAGTTCTTC. This sequence encodes CSASATSNEQFF.

The chain has TRBV20-1 and TRBJ2-5, with D tentatively TRBD2 (6 bases). Germline V CDR1 and CDR2: DFQATT, SNEGSKA (reference sequence). Trimming took 3 bases from V and 2 from J, leaving 19 bases between them. The CDR3 is 16 amino acids. The CDR3 DNA is TGCAGTGCTAGTTTACTGGCGGGGAAACCTCAAGAGACCCAGTACTTC. It codes for CSASLLAGKPQETQYF.

The V call is TRBV4-2, the J call TRBJ2-3, with a weak D call TRBD2 (6 bases). Germline assignment: CDR1 LGHNA and CDR2 YNFKEQ. The CDR3 is 14 amino acids. The ends were cut back, 4 bases at V and 2 bases at J, with 10 bases in the middle. The CDR3 here is CASSLDYLTDTQYF. CDR3 DNA: TGTGCCAGCAGCCTGGACTACCTCACAGATACGCAGTATTTT.

In this sample, this clonotype turned up many times. The chain couples TRBV5-1 to TRBJ2-7; D is uncertain. Trimming took 3 bases from V and 3 from J, leaving 16 bases between them. CDR1 SGHRS and CDR2 YFSETQ come from the germline V gene. CDR3 length: 15 residues. CDR3 region: CASSSDGPRIYEQYF. DNA for the CDR3: TGCGCCAGCAGCTCAGACGGGCCCCGAATCTACGAGCAGTACTTC.

The J gene is TRBJ2-3, the V gene TRBV11-1, with TRBD2 matching over 8 bases. This CDR3 is 18 amino acids long. The trim removed 3 bases at V and 2 bases at J, leaving 13 bases unmatched. CDR1 is SGHAT, CDR2 FQDESV, per germline (reference sequence). DNA of the CDR3: TGTGCCAGCAGCTTTAGCCGAGGATTAGCGGGGACCACAGATACGCAGTATTTT. Translating gives CASSFSRGLAGTTDTQYF.

This clonotype was detected only a few times. The V and J genes are TRBV20-1 and TRBJ2-7, with 11 bases identical to TRBD1. V was pared by 2 bases and J by 2 bases, with 5 bases of the junction left unmatched. This CDR3 has 15 amino acids. Germline V lookup: CDR1 DFQATT, CDR2 SNEGSKA (reference sequence). CDR3 residues: CSARPSGQGAYEQYF. The CDR3 bases are TGCAGTGCTAGACCTTCGGGACAGGGGGCCTACGAGCAGTACTTC.

At least ten counts were recorded for this clonotype. This rearrangement joins TRBV10-3 to TRBJ2-1; possible D gene TRBD1, 5 bases. This CDR3 is 14 amino acids long. V was shortened by 9 bases and J by 0 bases, with 12 bases between the two germline ends. The germline V gene encodes CDR1 ENHRY and CDR2 SYGVKD. The CDR3 sequence: CAISGRSSYNEQFF. In DNA form, the CDR3 reads TGTGCCATTTCAGGGCGAAGCTCCTACAATGAGCAGTTCTTC.

J is TRBJ2-3 and V is TRBV12-3 or TRBV12-4, with D maybe TRBD1 (6 bases). The ends were cut back, 6 bases at V and 0 bases at J, with 10 bases in the middle. CDR3 length: 14 amino acids. CDR3 amino acids: CASRGGRSTDTQYF. CDR3 coding DNA: TGTGCCAGCAGAGGGGGACGGAGCACAGATACGCAGTATTTT.

This clonotype was counted a few times. Here the CDR3 reads CASSQERGPSYEQYF. The CDR3 coding sequence is TGTGCCAGCAGCCAAGAGCGGGGACCCTCCTACGAGCAGTACTTC. This chain links TRBV4-2 with TRBJ2-7; D perhaps matches TRBD2 (6 bases). There are 15 residues in the CDR3. The germline CDR1 and CDR2 sequences are LGHNA and YNFKEQ. The ends were cut back, 0 bases at V and 0 bases at J, with 9 bases in the middle.

V and J are TRBV24-1 and TRBJ1-5, with 9 positions matching TRBD1. Germline V gene data show CDR1 as KGHDR and CDR2 as SFDVKD. The CDR3 has 15 residues. Unmatched junction bases numbered 5, after V lost 4 bases and J lost 5 bases. CDR3 loop: CATSEGTGPHQPQHF. The CDR3 nucleotides are TGTGCCACCAGTGAGGGGACAGGGCCCCATCAGCCCCAGCATTTT.

This clonotype was found a few times. The chain recombines TRBV29-1 with TRBJ2-3; 9 bases align to TRBD2. Looked up from germline, CDR1 is SQVTM and CDR2 is ANQGSEA. The CDR3 consists of 14 residues. The trim removed 4 bases at V and 2 bases at J, leaving 4 bases unmatched. CDR3 protein: CSVGLAAVTDTQYF. The CDR3 bases are TGCAGCGTTGGACTAGCGGCGGTCACAGATACGCAGTATTTT.

This clonotype appeared many times. The chain carries TRBV6-2 or TRBV6-3 and TRBJ2-1; tentatively, D is TRBD1 (6 bases). Per germline, CDR1 MNHEY and CDR2 SVGEGT. This CDR3 is 16 amino acids long. V was clipped by 3 bases and J by 8 bases, with 20 bases between them. The CDR3 DNA is TGTGCCAGCAGTTATGTTTTCCTAGGGACATCGGATGAGCAGTTCTTC. Residues: CASSYVFLGTSDEQFF.

There are many counts of this clonotype. V and J are TRBV29-1 and TRBJ2-7; TRBD2 agrees at 9 bases. V lost 6 bases and J lost 2; bases outside the gene matches: 8. The CDR3 contains 14 residues. The germline gives CDR1 SQVTM, CDR2 ANQGSEA. CDR3 DNA: TGCAGCGTGGTAGCGGGAGAAAGAACCTACGAGCAGTACTTC. Translation: CSVVAGERTYEQYF.

This clonotype was detected a few times. The CDR3 reads CASSLYAGSSYNEQFF. The CDR3 DNA is TGTGCCAGCAGTTTATACGCGGGTAGCTCCTACAATGAGCAGTTCTTC. This sequence joins TRBV27 and TRBJ2-1, with a tentative D call TRBD2 (5 bases). The V and J ends lost 1 base and 0 bases respectively, with 10 bases between them. The CDR3 is 16 residues long. Germline CDR1 reads MNHEY; CDR2 reads SMNVEV (reference sequence).

V usage is TRBV5-5 and J usage is TRBJ2-2, with D tentatively TRBD2 (5 bases). This CDR3 comprises 15 residues. Trimming removed 2 bases at V and 4 bases at J, with 12 bases between. Germline V gene lookup returns CDR1 SGHKS and CDR2 YYEKEE (reference sequence). The CDR3 region is CASSFREWGTGELFF. The CDR3 nucleotides read TGTGCCAGCAGCTTCCGGGAATGGGGCACCGGGGAGCTGTTTTTT. The full variable domain, rest sourced from reference TRBV5-5 and TRBJ2-2, is DAGVTQSPTHLIKTRGQQVTLRCSPISGHKSVSWYQQVLGQGPQFIFQYYEKEERGRGNFPDRFSARQFPNYSSELNVNALLLGDSALYLCASSFREWGTGELFFGEGSRLTVL.

This clonotype was detected only a few times. The chain has TRBV29-1 and TRBJ2-7; TRBD2 might be the D (7 bases). The CDR3 spans 12 residues. With 4 bases removed from V and 5 bases from J, the gap between germline ends came to 12 bases. Germline CDR1 is SQVTM and CDR2 is ANQGSEA. CDR3 region: CSVAPGGDEQYF. The DNA for the CDR3 is TGCAGCGTTGCGCCGGGGGGCGACGAGCAGTACTTC.

The J gene is TRBJ1-4, the V gene TRBV4-3; D might be TRBD1 (5 bases). V lost 1 base and J lost 0, with 12 bases in between. The CDR3 loop spans 17 amino acids. CDR1 is LGHNA, CDR2 YSLEER, per germline. CDR3 bases: TGCGCCAGCAGCCAAGGTGTGGGGCTTGCAACTAATGAAAAACTGTTTTTT. This codes for CASSQGVGLATNEKLFF.

The chain uses TRBV5-8 and TRBJ2-7, with D possibly TRBD1 on 5 matching bases. V gave up 0 bases and J gave up 4 bases, with 11 bases separating them. The CDR3 covers 14 residues. The germline CDR1 and CDR2 sequences are SGHTS and YDEGEE. The CDR3 protein is CASSLGQNKYEQYF. The CDR3, as DNA: TGTGCCAGCAGCTTGGGACAGAATAAGTACGAGCAGTACTTC.

This clonotype was picked up a small number of times. The chain uses TRBV29-1 and TRBJ2-3, with 10 bases aligning to TRBD2. V lost 0 bases, J lost 5 bases, and 8 bases stayed unmatched. CDR1 SQVTM and CDR2 ANQGSEA come from the germline V gene. The CDR3 has 16 residues. The CDR3 coding sequence is TGCAGCGTTGAAGAATTGAGCGGGAGGGCCGTAGATACGCAGTATTTT. Amino acid sequence: CSVEELSGRAVDTQYF.

The chain is built from TRBV6-1 and TRBJ2-1; 9 positions agree with TRBD1. Germline CDR1 and CDR2: MNHNS and SASEGT. The CDR3 loop spans 13 amino acids. The V gene end was trimmed by 5 bases and the J gene end by 12 bases; junction bases not matched to a gene: 8. This CDR3 reads CASSTGQGRLQFF. The CDR3 DNA reads TGTGCCAGCAGTACGGGACAGGGTAGATTGCAGTTCTTC.

This clonotype appeared a few times. CDR3 loop: CSARDTVSGSRSDTQYF. The CDR3 DNA reads TGCAGTGCTAGAGATACGGTTAGCGGGTCCCGGTCAGATACGCAGTATTTT. J is TRBJ2-3 and V is TRBV20-1, with 7 positions matching TRBD2. CDR3 length: 17 residues. CDR1 DFQATT and CDR2 SNEGSKA come from the germline V gene (reference sequence). The V and J ends lost 0 bases and 4 bases, in that order; junction bases with no gene match: 13.

The chain uses TRBV11-2 and TRBJ1-1; TRBD1 is a possible D gene (6 bases). CDR1 and CDR2 from the germline V gene are SGHAT and FQNNGV. The CDR3 length is 13 residues. Trimming removed 4 bases at V and 7 bases at J, with 13 bases between. CDR3: CASSSPGQDEAFF. The CDR3 region has the DNA TGTGCCAGCAGCTCCCCGGGACAAGATGAAGCTTTCTTT.

This sequence joins TRBV20-1 and TRBJ2-1, with TRBD2 identical over 8 bases. CDR1 is DFQATT and CDR2 is SNEGSKA in the germline V gene (reference sequence). This CDR3 has 16 residues. The V gene end was trimmed by 1 base and the J gene end by 5 bases; junction bases not matched to a gene: 10. DNA of the CDR3: TGCAGTGCTAGAGCCCCTCATGGGCGGGGGGACAATGAGCAGTTCTTC. Translated: CSARAPHGRGDNEQFF.

This clonotype was recorded a few times. The chain recombines TRBV29-1 with TRBJ1-1; D is undetermined. CDR3 length: 13 amino acids. Deletions cut 1 base from V and 1 base from J, with 7 bases between. CDR1 is SQVTM and CDR2 is ANQGSEA in the germline V gene. CDR3 nucleotide sequence: TGCAGCGTTGAAGGGCAGGAGAACACTGAAGCTTTCTTT. Translation gives CSVEGQENTEAFF.

This clonotype was counted many times. The genes are TRBV12-3 or TRBV12-4 and TRBJ2-3; TRBD2 matches 11 bases. V shed 5 bases and J 4 bases; nucleotides not matched to a gene: 5. The CDR3 is 15 residues long. In nucleotides, the CDR3 is TGTGCCAGCAGTCCCCTAGCGGGGGGCGCAGATACGCAGTATTTT. It yields the protein CASSPLAGGADTQYF.

This clonotype was counted only a few times. The V gene is TRBV30, the J gene TRBJ2-2, with D hard to call. The V gene lost 3 bases and the J gene lost 7 bases, with 18 bases spanning the gap. The CDR3 is made up of 15 amino acids. CDR1 is GTSNPN, CDR2 SVGIG, per germline (reference sequence). The CDR3 region is CAWSYRTGRGGELFF. DNA of the CDR3: TGTGCCTGGAGCTATAGGACCGGCCGTGGCGGGGAGCTGTTTTTT.

This chain connects TRBV5-6 to TRBJ2-5; maybe TRBD1 (5 bases). Germline values: CDR1 SGHDT, CDR2 YYEEEE. V lost 3 bases and J 5 bases, leaving 20 bases between the germline ends. The CDR3 contains 16 residues. The chain's CDR3 is CASSSFDRALWETQYF. In DNA form, the CDR3 reads TGTGCCAGCAGCTCTTTCGACAGAGCCCTTTGGGAGACCCAGTACTTC.

This clonotype was picked up a small number of times. This chain uses TRBV5-1 with TRBJ1-2; D unclear. The CDR3 contains 12 residues. Trimming pared 4 bases from V and 6 bases from J, leaving 10 bases between. CDR1 and CDR2 from the germline V gene are SGHRS and YFSETQ. The CDR3 loop reads CASSRELDGYTF. DNA for the CDR3: TGCGCCAGCAGCCGCGAACTAGATGGCTACACCTTC.

This clonotype was recorded at least ten times. The rearrangement links TRBV30 to TRBJ2-5, with TRBD1 matching over 7 bases. V dropped 4 bases and J dropped 5; count of bases not matched to a gene: 7. Germline-derived CDR1 and CDR2 are GTSNPN and SVGIG (reference sequence). CDR3 size: 13 residues. CDR3 sequence reads: CAWIPGGRETQYF. CDR3 coding DNA: TGTGCCTGGATCCCAGGGGGTCGGGAGACCCAGTACTTC.